The 2 T cell receptor beta chains below all came from one sample that was sequenced in a study of T-cell memory formation after mild COVID-19. MiXCR, applied by TCRdb to the 5' RACE reads, yields one record per CDR3 protein. There are over 500,000 distinct CDR3 sequences in the sample; roughly 17% occur only once, and about 8.1% lies in the top ten. The sample was PBMCs or a T cell subset sorted from them (not recorded which). Receptors were obtained from an adult woman who had mild COVID-19 (a few samples of this study predate the infection). Cell type and time point are not known.

This clonotype was counted between two and nine times. The chain combines TRBV27 with TRBJ2-5; no clear D gene. The CDR3 totals 14 residues. The ends were cut back, 3 bases at V and 5 bases at J, with 13 bases in the middle. Germline values: CDR1 MNHEY, CDR2 SMNVEV (reference sequence). The CDR3 is CASSFTSVEETQYF. The CDR3 bases are TGTGCCAGCAGTTTCACGTCCGTTGAGGAGACCCAGTACTTC.

Only a few counts were recorded for this clonotype. The genes are TRBV6-5 and TRBJ1-1; the D is unclear. Germline CDR1 and CDR2: MNHEY and SVGAGI. Deletions cut 8 bases from V and 5 bases from J, with 18 bases between. The CDR3 contains 14 residues. CDR3 coding DNA: TGTGCCAGCGGGAGTTGGGGAGGGAAAACTGAAGCTTTCTTT. Amino acid sequence: CASGSWGGKTEAFF.